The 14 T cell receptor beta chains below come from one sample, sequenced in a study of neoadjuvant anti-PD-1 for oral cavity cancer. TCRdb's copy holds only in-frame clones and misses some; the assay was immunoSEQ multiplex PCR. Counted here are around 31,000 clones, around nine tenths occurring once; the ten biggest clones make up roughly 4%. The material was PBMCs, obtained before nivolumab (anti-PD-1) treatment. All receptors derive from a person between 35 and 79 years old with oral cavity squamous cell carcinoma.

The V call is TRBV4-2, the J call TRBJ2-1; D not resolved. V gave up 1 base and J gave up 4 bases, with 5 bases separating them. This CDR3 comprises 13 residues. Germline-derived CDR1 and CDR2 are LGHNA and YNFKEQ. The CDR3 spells CASSQGVYNEQFF. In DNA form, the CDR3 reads TGTGCCAGCAGCCAAGGGGTGTACAATGAGCAGTTCTTC.

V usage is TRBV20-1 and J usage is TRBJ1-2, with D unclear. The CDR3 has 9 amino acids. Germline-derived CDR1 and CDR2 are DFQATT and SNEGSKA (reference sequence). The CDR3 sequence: CMANYGYTF. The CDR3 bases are TGCATGGCTAACTATGGCTACACCTTC.

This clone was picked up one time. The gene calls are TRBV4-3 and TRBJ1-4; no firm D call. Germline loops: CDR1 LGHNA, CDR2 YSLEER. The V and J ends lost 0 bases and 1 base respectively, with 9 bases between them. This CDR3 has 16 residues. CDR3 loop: CASSQEVVGTNEKLFF. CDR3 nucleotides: TGCGCCAGCAGCCAAGAAGTGGTGGGAACTAATGAAAAACTGTTTTTT.

Here the CDR3 DNA reads TGTGCCAGCAGACAGGGAGCGAACACCGGGGAGCTGTTTTTT. Amino acids: CASRQGANTGELFF. The V gene is TRBV2, the J gene TRBJ2-2; possible D gene TRBD1, 6 bases. This CDR3 contains 14 residues. Looked up from germline, CDR1 is SNHLY and CDR2 is FYNNEI. The V gene lost 6 bases and the J gene lost 0 bases, with 8 bases spanning the gap.

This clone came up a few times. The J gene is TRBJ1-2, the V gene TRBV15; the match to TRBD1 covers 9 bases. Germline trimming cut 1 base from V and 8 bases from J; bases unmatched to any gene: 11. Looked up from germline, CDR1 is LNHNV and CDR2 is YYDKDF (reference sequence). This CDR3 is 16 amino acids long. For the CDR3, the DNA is TGTGCCACCAGCAGAGCTAGGACAGGGGCTTTCTACGGCTACACCTTC. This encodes CATSRARTGAFYGYTF. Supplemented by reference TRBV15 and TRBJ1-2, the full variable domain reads DAMVIQNPRYQVTQFGKPVTLSCSQTLNHNVMYWYQQKSSQAPKLLFHYYDKDFNNEADTPDNFQSRRPNTSFCFLDIRSPGLGDTAMYLCATSRARTGAFYGYTFGSGTRLTVV.

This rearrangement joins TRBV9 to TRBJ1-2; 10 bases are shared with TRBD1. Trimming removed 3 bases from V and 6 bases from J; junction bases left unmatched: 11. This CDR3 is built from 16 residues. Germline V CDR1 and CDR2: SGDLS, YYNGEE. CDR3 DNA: TGTGCCAGCAGCGCGGGACAGGGGCTCGGTTTTGATGGCTACACCTTC. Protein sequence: CASSAGQGLGFDGYTF.

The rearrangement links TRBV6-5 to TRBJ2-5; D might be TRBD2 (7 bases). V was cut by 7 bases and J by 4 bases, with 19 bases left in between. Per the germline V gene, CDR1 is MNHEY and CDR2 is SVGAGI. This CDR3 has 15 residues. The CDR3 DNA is TGTGCCAGCACCTTAGGGGGGGGTTGGGGAGAGACCCAGTACTTC. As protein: CASTLGGGWGETQYF.

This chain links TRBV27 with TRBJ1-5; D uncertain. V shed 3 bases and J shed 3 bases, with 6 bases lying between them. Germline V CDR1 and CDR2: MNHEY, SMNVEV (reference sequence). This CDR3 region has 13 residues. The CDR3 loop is CASSLSTNQPQHF. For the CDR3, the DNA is TGTGCCAGCAGTTTGTCGACCAATCAGCCCCAGCATTTT.

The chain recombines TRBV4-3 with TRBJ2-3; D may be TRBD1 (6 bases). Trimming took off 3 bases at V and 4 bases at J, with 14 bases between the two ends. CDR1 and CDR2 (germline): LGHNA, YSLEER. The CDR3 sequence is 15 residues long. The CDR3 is CASSQSPGGPDTQYF. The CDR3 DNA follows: TGCGCCAGCAGCCAGTCCCCTGGGGGCCCAGATACGCAGTATTTT.

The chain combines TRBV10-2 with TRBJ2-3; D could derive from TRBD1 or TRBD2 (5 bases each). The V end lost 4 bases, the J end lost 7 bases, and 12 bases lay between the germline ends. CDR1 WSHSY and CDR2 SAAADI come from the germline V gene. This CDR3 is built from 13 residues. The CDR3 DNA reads TGCGCCAGCAGTGGGGGGTTGGTATATACGCAGTATTTT. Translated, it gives CASSGGLVYTQYF.

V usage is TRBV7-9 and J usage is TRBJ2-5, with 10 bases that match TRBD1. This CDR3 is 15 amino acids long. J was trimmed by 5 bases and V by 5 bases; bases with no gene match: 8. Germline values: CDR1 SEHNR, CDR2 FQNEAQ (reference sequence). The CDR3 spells CASSTRQGAWETQYF. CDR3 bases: TGTGCCAGCAGCACCCGACAGGGGGCTTGGGAGACCCAGTACTTC.

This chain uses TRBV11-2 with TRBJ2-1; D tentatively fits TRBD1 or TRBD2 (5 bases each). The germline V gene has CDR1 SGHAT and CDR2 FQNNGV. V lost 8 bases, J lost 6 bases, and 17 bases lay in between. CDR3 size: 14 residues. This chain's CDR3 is CASGPWGYSNEQFF. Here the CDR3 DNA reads TGTGCCAGCGGGCCCTGGGGGTATTCCAATGAGCAGTTCTTC.

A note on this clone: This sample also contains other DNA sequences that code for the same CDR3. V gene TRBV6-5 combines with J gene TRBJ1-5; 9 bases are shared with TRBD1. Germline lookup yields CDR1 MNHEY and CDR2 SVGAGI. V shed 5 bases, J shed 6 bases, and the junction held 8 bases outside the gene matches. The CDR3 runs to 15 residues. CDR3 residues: CASSINRGHLQPQHF. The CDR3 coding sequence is TGTGCCAGCAGTATCAACAGGGGGCACCTTCAGCCCCAGCATTTT.

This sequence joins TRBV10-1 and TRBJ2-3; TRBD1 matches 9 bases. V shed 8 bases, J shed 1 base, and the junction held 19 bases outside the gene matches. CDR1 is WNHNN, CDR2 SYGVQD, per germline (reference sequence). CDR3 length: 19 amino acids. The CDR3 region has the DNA TGCGCCAGCGGGGGACACCCCGGGACAGGGTCTACCGGCACAGATACGCAGTATTTT. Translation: CASGGHPGTGSTGTDTQYF.